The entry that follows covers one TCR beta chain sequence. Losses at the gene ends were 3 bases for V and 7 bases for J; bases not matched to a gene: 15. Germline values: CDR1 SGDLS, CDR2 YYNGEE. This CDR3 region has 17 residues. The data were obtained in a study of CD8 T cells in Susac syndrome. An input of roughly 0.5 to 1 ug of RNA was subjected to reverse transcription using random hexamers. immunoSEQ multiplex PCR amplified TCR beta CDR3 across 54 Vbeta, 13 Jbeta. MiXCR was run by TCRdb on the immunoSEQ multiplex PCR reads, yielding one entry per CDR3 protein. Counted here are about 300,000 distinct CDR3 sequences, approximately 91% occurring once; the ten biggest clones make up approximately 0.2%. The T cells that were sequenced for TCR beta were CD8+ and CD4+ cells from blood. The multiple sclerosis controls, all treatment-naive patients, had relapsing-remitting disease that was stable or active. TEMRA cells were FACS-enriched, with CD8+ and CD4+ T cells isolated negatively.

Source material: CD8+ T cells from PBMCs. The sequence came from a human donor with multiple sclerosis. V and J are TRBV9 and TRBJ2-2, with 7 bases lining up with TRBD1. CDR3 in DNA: TGTGCCAGCAGCGCCCTCGGTAAGACAGGGAGTGACGGGGAGCTGTTTTTT. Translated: CASSALGKTGSDGELFF. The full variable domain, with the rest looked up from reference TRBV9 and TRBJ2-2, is DSGVTQTPKHLITATGQRVTLRCSPRSGDLSVYWYQQSLDQGLQFLIQYYNGEERAKGNILERFSAQQFPDLHSELNLSSLELGDSALYFCASSALGKTGSDGELFFGEGSRLTVL.